The source of this T cell receptor (beta chain) is a study of CD8 T cells in ankylosing spondylitis (dated by TCRdb to the late 2010s). For the study in its entirety: To find TCR variants linked to disease, the study profiled T cell receptor beta repertoires in ankylosing spondylitis patients and healthy donors. In total, the full study cohort was made up of roughly 110 healthy donors and approximately 27 ankylosing spondylitis patients. Peripheral blood was sampled, and synovial fluid was additionally collected from ankylosing spondylitis patients.

The germline V gene gives CDR1 as SQVTM and CDR2 as ANQGSEA. Trimming at the junction amounts to 4 bases on V and 0 bases on J, and the germline ends lie 10 bases apart. The CDR3 covers 14 residues, taking in both the cysteine and the phenylalanine. The only DNA kept is the CDR3, 42 bases in frame from the first base. Beyond this particular receptor, the publication reports: Blood from ankylosing spondylitis patients appeared to be characterized by a TCR beta motif made up of several highly homologous amino acid variants. Some motif variants were previously reported in synovial fluid and blood of reactive arthritis patients, suggesting common disease-initiation mechanisms. The disease-linked clones were reported as significantly enriched in matched synovial fluid samples from ankylosing spondylitis patients. In peripheral blood, the disease-linked clones were found at relatively low frequencies and had a CD8+ phenotype.

Sequencing was performed on an Illumina HiSeq 2500. TCR beta libraries were prepared by quantitative 5'-RACE with molecular barcodes. Per the authors' processing: A new computational method, built on a probabilistic model of VDJ rearrangement, was used to identify disease-linked TCR variants. TCRdb took the public reads, trimmed them with fastp at Q25, ran MiXCR for clone calling and kept in-frame beta chains. Rows are unified per CDR3 protein, each entry keeping the most common DNA and genes. The V and J calls come from TCRdb's annotation, not from the publication. The sample table contains about 220,000 distinct CDR3 sequences; only one count was recorded for about 7% of them. In total, the top ten clones hold around 14% of the sample. The table lists this clonotype with many counts. Its binding antigen is unknown. No quality values exist for individual bases; no much larger clone is one base distant.

Recombination connected TRBV29-1 to TRBJ2-4; the D segment is perhaps TRBD1 or TRBD2, each sharing 6 matched bases. This receptor was taken from a male donor with ankylosing spondylitis. The sequenced sample was blood, either unsorted or a sorted T cell fraction (not recorded which). The CDR3 here reads CSVVGGRAKNIQYF. The nucleotides are TGCAGCGTTGTTGGGGGGCGAGCCAAAAACATTCAGTACTTC.